The 9 T cell receptor beta chains presented below share a single source sample, sequenced in a study of T-cell reconstitution after alpha-beta-depleted transplantation in children. The TCRbeta library was prepared with unique molecular identifiers. MiXCR, run by TCRdb on the PCR reads, gives a single entry per CDR3 protein. The repertoire holds some 300,000 distinct CDR3 sequences, with approximately 10% as singletons. Sequenced here: PBMCs from the stem cell graft donor, sampled from the stem cell graft. The source is a human donor who donated a stem cell graft to a child with acute lymphoblastic leukemia.

This clonotype occurred a few times. This chain's CDR3 is CASSLATSGRANEQFF. In nucleotides, the CDR3 is TGTGCCAGCAGCTTAGCAACTAGCGGGAGGGCCAATGAGCAGTTCTTC. V usage is TRBV7-9 and J usage is TRBJ2-1, with 13 bases aligning to TRBD2. V gave up 0 bases and J gave up 6 bases; unmatched junction bases: 2. Germline V gene sequence: CDR1 SEHNR, CDR2 FQNEAQ (reference sequence). CDR3 length: 16 residues.

V usage is TRBV2 and J usage is TRBJ1-2; D perhaps matches TRBD1 (6 bases). Trimming removed 6 bases at V and 4 bases at J, with 15 bases between. CDR1 is SNHLY and CDR2 is FYNNEI in the germline V gene. The CDR3 has 14 amino acids. CDR3 in amino acids: CASSGEVQGYGYTF. Written as DNA, the CDR3 is TGTGCCAGCAGCGGTGAGGTACAGGGCTATGGCTACACCTTC.

This clonotype was seen ten or more times. This chain links TRBV20-1 with TRBJ1-4; D is possibly TRBD1 (6 bases). Trimming stripped 0 bases from V and 8 bases from J, with 10 bases between. This CDR3 region has 13 residues. Germline-derived CDR1 and CDR2 are DFQATT and SNEGSKA (reference sequence). CDR3 sequence: CSAREGQREKLFF. The CDR3 DNA reads as TGCAGTGCTAGAGAGGGACAAAGGGAAAAACTGTTTTTT.

The chain combines TRBV12-3 or TRBV12-4 with TRBJ1-6; a weak D match, TRBD1 (5 bases). There are 13 residues in the CDR3. V lost 5 bases to trimming and J lost 5 bases, with 7 bases between them. This CDR3 is CASSQTDNSPLHF. CDR3 in DNA: TGTGCCAGCAGTCAGACAGATAATTCACCCCTCCACTTT.

This clonotype appeared a few times. V and J are TRBV11-1 and TRBJ2-3; 10 bases are a match to TRBD2. V lost 5 bases to trimming and J lost 3 bases; unmatched junction nucleotides: 14. The germline gives CDR1 SGHAT, CDR2 FQDESV (reference sequence). This CDR3 has 18 residues. This CDR3 is CASSTARGGLAVTDTQYF. CDR3 DNA: TGTGCCAGCAGCACGGCACGGGGCGGACTAGCGGTTACAGATACGCAGTATTTT.

In this sample, this clonotype turned up a few times. The chain joins TRBV12-3 or TRBV12-4 to TRBJ2-4; D is unresolved. The ends were cut back, 7 bases at V and 0 bases at J, with 16 bases in the middle. The CDR3 runs to 16 residues. CDR3 in amino acids: CASTWDGILAKNIQYF. In DNA, the CDR3 is TGTGCCAGCACATGGGATGGGATACTAGCCAAAAACATTCAGTACTTC.

The chain joins TRBV20-1 to TRBJ1-4; possibly TRBD1 for D (5 bases). The CDR3 is 15 residues long. The germline gives CDR1 DFQATT, CDR2 SNEGSKA (reference sequence). The V end was cut by 1 base, the J end by 3 bases, with 12 bases between. CDR3 nucleotide sequence: TGCAGTGCTAGAGTAACGCCCAGGGCTAATGAAAAACTGTTTTTT. The encoded protein is CSARVTPRANEKLFF.

This rearrangement joins TRBV7-9 to TRBJ1-4, with a possible D match to TRBD1 (5 bases). Trimming removed 1 base at V and 8 bases at J, with 11 bases between. This CDR3 comprises 14 residues. Germline V gives CDR1 SEHNR, CDR2 FQNEAQ (reference sequence). CDR3 in DNA: TGTGCCAGCAGCTTAGGGGACGCAGCCGAAAAACTGTTTTTT. Its protein is CASSLGDAAEKLFF. Full variable domain (missing parts from reference TRBV7-9 and TRBJ1-4): DTGVSQNPRHKITKRGQNVTFRCDPISEHNRLYWYRQTLGQGPEFLTYFQNEAQLEKSRLLSDRFSAERPKGSFSTLEIQRTEQGDSAMYLCASSLGDAAEKLFFGSGTQLSVL.

This clonotype appeared a few times. V and J are TRBV7-2 and TRBJ2-2; 9 bases align to TRBD1. Germline V gene lookup returns CDR1 SGHTA and CDR2 FQGNSA. This CDR3 has 17 residues. J lost 7 bases, V lost 2 bases, and 11 bases had no gene match. This CDR3 reads CASSLSPGTGKFGELFF. CDR3 DNA: TGTGCCAGCAGCTTAAGCCCCGGGACAGGGAAGTTCGGGGAGCTGTTTTTT.